Listed below are T cell receptor beta chains from one sample, sequenced in a study of T cells in Graves' hyperthyroidism and ophthalmopathy. TCRdb reprocessed the multiplex PCR reads with MiXCR, giving one entry per CDR3 protein. The profile shows some 300,000 distinct CDR3 sequences, about an eighth of them singletons. The specimen was blood. Receptors were obtained from a young woman with Graves' hyperthyroidism that later progressed to Graves' ophthalmopathy. The CDR3 runs from the conserved cysteine through the conserved F or W. The D gene is left open where the match is weak. Clone size is shown for a subset of rows, as once, few, many or a class of expanded clone.

clone_size	j_call	v_call	d_call	cdr3_aa	cdr3_nt
many	TRBJ2-1	TRBV14	TRBD2	CASSPYGTRLGRNEQFF	TGTGCCAGCAGCCCTTACGGGACTAGATTGGGTAGGAATGAGCAGTTCTTC
many	TRBJ2-5	TRBV7-2	NA	CASSLLSDSLVTQYF	TGTGCCAGCAGCTTACTTAGCGACTCTCTTGTGACCCAGTACTTC
many	TRBJ2-1	TRBV12-3/TRBV12-4	NA	CASSKGRLYNEQFF	TGTGCCAGCAGCAAGGGACGGTTATACAATGAGCAGTTCTTC
NA	TRBJ2-2	TRBV10-1	TRBD1	CASRTGQSNTGELFF	TGCGCCAGCAGGACAGGGCAATCGAACACCGGGGAGCTGTTTTTT
many	TRBJ2-5	TRBV3-1	TRBD2	CASSQGGLSGGTQYF	TGTGCCAGCAGCCAAGGGGGTCTATCGGGGGGGACCCAGTACTTC
many	TRBJ2-2	TRBV6-1	TRBD1	CASRRPGQVLVGELFF	TGTGCCAGCAGGCGCCCGGGACAGGTCCTGGTCGGGGAGCTGTTTTTT
many	TRBJ2-2	TRBV7-9	NA	CASSFPGELGGELFF	TGTGCCAGCAGCTTCCCCGGGGAACTCGGCGGGGAGCTGTTTTTT
many	TRBJ2-2	TRBV11-1	NA	CASSARGLNAGELFF	TGTGCCAGCAGCGCTAGGGGACTTAACGCCGGGGAGCTGTTTTTT
many	TRBJ2-5	TRBV5-6	NA	CASSFGVAVSETQYF	TGTGCCAGCAGCTTCGGGGTTGCAGTATCGGAGACCCAGTACTTC
many	TRBJ2-1	TRBV7-8	TRBD1	CASSLGGTGRQNEQFF	TGTGCCAGCAGCTTAGGTGGGACAGGGAGGCAGAATGAGCAGTTCTTC
many	TRBJ1-4	TRBV7-8	NA	CASSKHPIISFKNEKLFF	TGTGCCAGCAGCAAACACCCGATAATATCATTCAAGAATGAAAAACTGTTTTTT
NA	TRBJ1-5	TRBV12-3/TRBV12-4	NA	CASSHGGVSNQPQHF	TGTGCCAGCAGCCACGGGGGAGTAAGCAATCAGCCCCAGCATTTT
many	TRBJ1-2	TRBV28	NA	CASSLLLLIANYGYTF	TGTGCCAGCAGTTTACTCCTTCTAATAGCTAACTATGGCTACACCTTC
many	TRBJ2-7	TRBV28	NA	CASSRIGGEEQYF	TGTGCCAGCAGCCGAATTGGCGGGGAAGAGCAGTACTTC
NA	TRBJ2-5	TRBV5-6	TRBD1	CASSLGVGQGYQETQYF	TGTGCCAGCAGCTTGGGAGTCGGACAGGGATACCAAGAGACCCAGTACTTC
many	TRBJ2-1	TRBV28	TRBD2	CASSSVLSGSEVNEQFF	TGTGCCAGCAGTTCCGTACTTAGCGGGAGTGAGGTCAATGAGCAGTTCTTC
many	TRBJ1-2	TRBV27	NA	CASSPYDTSNYGYTF	TGTGCCAGCAGTCCGTATGACACGTCTAACTATGGCTACACCTTC
many	TRBJ1-1	TRBV9	NA	CASSVQGTLNTEAFF	TGTGCCAGCAGCGTACAGGGGACTCTGAACACTGAAGCTTTCTTT
few	TRBJ2-5	TRBV29-1	NA	CSVEDWGAQYF	TGCAGCGTTGAAGATTGGGGGGCACAGTACTTC
many	TRBJ1-6	TRBV28	NA	CASMSPYVYNSPLHF	TGTGCCAGCATGTCGCCCTACGTTTATAATTCACCCCTCCACTTT
many	TRBJ2-6	TRBV6-6	NA	CASSYSMDNSGANVLTF	TGTGCCAGCAGTTACTCAATGGACAACTCTGGGGCCAACGTCCTGACTTTC
many	TRBJ2-3	TRBV3-1	TRBD1	CASSSHPDRGTDTQYF	TGTGCCAGCAGCTCCCACCCGGACAGGGGCACAGATACGCAGTATTTT
many	TRBJ1-5	TRBV28	NA	CASSFGAGSRNQPQHF	TGTGCCAGCAGTTTCGGGGCAGGGAGTAGGAATCAGCCCCAGCATTTT
few	TRBJ2-1	TRBV28	TRBD2	CASSLFGVASGNGQFF	TGTGCCAGCAGTTTATTTGGGGTCGCTAGCGGGAATGGGCAGTTCTTC
NA	TRBJ2-7	TRBV5-6	TRBD2	CASSPGGTSLSYEQYF	TGTGCCAGCAGCCCAGGCGGGACTAGCCTTTCGTACGAGCAGTACTTC
many	TRBJ2-7	TRBV7-2	NA	CASRPGAGYEQYF	TGTGCCAGCAGACCTGGGGCGGGATACGAGCAGTACTTC
few	TRBJ2-5	TRBV18	NA	CASSPLREETQYF	TGTGCCAGCTCACCACTAAGGGAAGAGACCCAGTACTTC
many	TRBJ1-3	TRBV7-2	NA	CASSPGPSSGNTIYF	TGTGCCAGCAGCCCGGGACCGAGCTCTGGAAACACCATATATTTT
NA	TRBJ1-5	TRBV27	NA	CASSSRDAPNQPQHF	TGTGCCAGCAGTTCCCGGGACGCCCCCAATCAGCCCCAGCATTTT
few	TRBJ2-2	TRBV30	TRBD1	CAWSTERGRRLFF	TGTGCCTGGAGTACGGAGAGGGGGCGGCGGCTGTTTTTT
many	TRBJ1-1	TRBV5-6	NA	CASSSPTGREAFF	TGTGCCAGCAGCTCCCCAACAGGGAGGGAGGCTTTCTTT
many	TRBJ1-2	TRBV7-2	TRBD1	CASSFGTGYGYTF	TGTGCCAGCAGCTTCGGGACAGGGTATGGCTACACCTTC
many	TRBJ2-5	TRBV18	NA	CASSLLGQETQYF	TGTGCCAGCTCACTCCTAGGCCAAGAGACCCAGTACTTC
NA	TRBJ2-3	TRBV5-1	NA	CASSFNPDRSTDTQYF	TGCGCCAGCAGCTTTAACCCCGACAGGAGCACAGATACGCAGTATTTT
few	TRBJ2-5	TRBV6-2/TRBV6-3	NA	CASRLTGVAGTQYF	TGTGCCAGCAGACTGACGGGCGTCGCGGGGACCCAGTACTTC
many	TRBJ2-5	TRBV7-2	NA	CASSASRWETQYF	TGTGCCAGCAGCGCCTCCCGGTGGGAGACCCAGTACTTC
many	TRBJ1-5	TRBV20-1	NA	CSARGGSGNQPQHF	TGCAGTGCTAGGGGGGGCTCAGGCAATCAGCCCCAGCATTTT
many	TRBJ1-5	TRBV12-3/TRBV12-4	NA	CASSPKVNQPQHF	TGTGCCAGCAGTCCAAAGGTGAATCAGCCCCAGCATTTT
many	TRBJ1-2	TRBV4-2	NA	CASSQDMAVYGYTF	TGTGCCAGCAGCCAAGATATGGCAGTATATGGCTACACCTTC
NA	TRBJ2-7	TRBV19	TRBD2	CASSPSGASYEQYF	TGTGCCAGTAGTCCTAGCGGGGCCTCCTACGAGCAGTACTTC
many	TRBJ1-1	TRBV10-3	TRBD1	CAIREPGQGARTEAFF	TGTGCCATCAGGGAACCGGGACAGGGGGCAAGAACTGAAGCTTTCTTT
many	TRBJ1-1	TRBV4-1	NA	CASSQERFTGPLNTEAFF	TGCGCCAGCAGCCAAGAGAGATTTACAGGGCCGTTGAACACTGAAGCTTTCTTT
NA	TRBJ1-1	TRBV29-1	NA	CSVIGENTEAFF	TGCAGCGTGATAGGGGAGAACACTGAAGCTTTCTTT
many	TRBJ2-1	TRBV12-3/TRBV12-4	NA	CASSLAGSLNEQFF	TGTGCCAGCAGTTTAGCAGGTAGCCTCAATGAGCAGTTCTTC
few	TRBJ2-1	TRBV10-3	NA	CAIAPLPGTTYNEQFF	TGTGCCATCGCCCCTTTGCCCGGGACAACATACAATGAGCAGTTCTTC
many	TRBJ1-2	TRBV5-1	NA	CASSKTVNYGYTF	TGCGCCAGCAGCAAAACAGTGAACTATGGCTACACCTTC
NA	TRBJ2-7	TRBV27	NA	CASGKIDPYEQYF	TGTGCCAGCGGGAAGATAGACCCCTACGAGCAGTACTTC
many	TRBJ2-5	TRBV27	NA	CASSLQGMETQYF	TGTGCCAGCAGTTTGCAGGGTATGGAGACCCAGTACTTC
many	TRBJ1-3	TRBV28	TRBD1	CASSLGQSSGNTIYF	TGTGCCAGCAGTTTGGGACAGAGCTCTGGAAACACCATATATTTT
NA	TRBJ2-5	TRBV20-1	NA	CSASRDYRGGTQYF	TGCAGTGCTAGTCGGGACTACAGGGGGGGGACCCAGTACTTC
NA	TRBJ2-5	TRBV2	NA	CASSEWGPAETQYF	TGTGCCAGCAGTGAATGGGGTCCGGCGGAGACCCAGTACTTC
many	TRBJ1-1	TRBV3-1	NA	CASSQALAYGERAMNTEAFF	TGTGCCAGCAGCCAAGCCTTGGCGTATGGGGAACGGGCCATGAACACTGAAGCTTTCTTT
many	TRBJ2-2	TRBV7-2	NA	CASSPPLGGTTGELFF	TGTGCCAGCAGCCCCCCACTGGGGGGTACAACCGGGGAGCTGTTTTTT